This section outlines one T cell receptor beta chain sequence together with its context. Its antigen is as yet unknown. This record comes from a study of chemoradiotherapy in HPV16-positive cancers. About the study: A couple of HPV16-positive patients' cells yielded candidate HPV-specific clones and common motifs. General study results and limits: Non-HPV-specific T cells did not expand in tumors during treatment, whereas candidate HPV-specific clones and E7-related motifs did. Only two HPV16-positive patients supplied the functional HPV-specificity definition.

Repeated repertoire sampling spanned the course of chemoradiotherapy. Germline lookup yields CDR1 MNHEY and CDR2 SVGAGI. The CDR3 has 12 amino acids. Trimming took 8 bases from V and 8 from J, leaving 15 bases between them. Assay used: immunoSEQ multiplex PCR; TCRdb lists only in-frame clones, some missing. The repertoire consists of roughly 34,000 clones, with roughly 77% occurring once and the leading ten covering 3.5% to 4%. Sequenced here: blood, sampled from a patient who underwent chemoradiotherapy. This sequence was found in a human donor with HPV-associated anogenital cancer. The rearrangement joins TRBV6-5 to TRBJ1-2; D is possibly TRBD1 (5 bases). The CDR3 DNA reads as TGTGCCAGCTCAGGGACCCGGAGGGGCTACACCTTC. Translated: CASSGTRRGYTF.